This T cell receptor (beta chain) was captured by sequencing in a study of cytomegalovirus exposure and HLA in healthy donors. With 7 bases clipped from V and 6 bases from J, the junction kept 7 bases outside the gene matches. There are 14 residues in the CDR3. The V gene's germline CDR1 is MNHEY and CDR2 SVGAGI. Notes on the study in general: In a later analysis, HLA-C alleles had the fewest associated TCRs, DRB1 alleles the most. CMV serostatus was the only recorded immune exposure for donors. Another analysis was done later, and it associated around 17,000 TCR beta sequences with HLA alleles at 0.05 false discovery rate. Donors belonging to an Asian-associated ancestry cluster reportedly showed fewer N-insertions in productive TCRs than the approximately 670-donor mean, according to what a later analysis found.

This clone was recorded only once. What it binds is not known. The PCR made use of 60 Vbeta and 13 Jbeta primers. The protocol was immunoSEQ multiplex PCR, while the TCRdb copy is restricted to in-frame clones and leaves out a portion. The profile shows over 150,000 clones, around 73% of them singletons. The chain joins TRBV6-5 to TRBJ1-1; 11 bases agree with TRBD1. Sequenced material: PBMCs. The receptor was derived from a woman aged 30 to 39 in good health and CMV-seronegative. CDR3 DNA: TGTGCCAGCAATCCCAGGGGACAGGGGGCTGAAGCTTTCTTT. It codes for CASNPRGQGAEAFF.